Below are 4 T cell receptor beta chains sequenced from a single sample in a study of persistence of HIV-infected CD4 T cells. These receptors have no identified antigens. Lysates of CMV-infected fibroblasts at 10 ug/mL stimulated these cells. Sorting selected CD4+ T cells upregulating both CD40 ligand and CD69. The libraries were made with immunoSEQ version 4 in survey mode. Profiling relied on immunoSEQ multiplex PCR, and the TCRdb table lists in-frame clones only, not all of them. Of around 13,000 clones in the sample, approximately 71% are singletons; the top ten hold 15% to 20%. This specimen consisted of CD4+ T cells sorted from PBMCs after approximately 20-hour stimulation, obtained from a patient who received antiretroviral therapy. Receptors were obtained from an adult man with HIV who was CMV-seropositive.

This chain joins TRBV7-9 and TRBJ2-2; TRBD2 matches at 10 bases. This CDR3 contains 16 residues. V was pared by 2 bases and J by 6 bases, with 6 bases of the junction left unmatched. The V gene's germline CDR1 is SEHNR and CDR2 FQNEAQ (reference sequence). CDR3 loop: CASSLQRGGLAGELFF. CDR3 DNA: TGTGCCAGCAGCTTACAGCGGGGGGGCCTGGCCGGGGAGCTGTTTTTT.

This clone came up a few times. This chain connects TRBV5-1 to TRBJ2-7; possibly TRBD1 for D (5 bases). This CDR3 is built from 15 residues. Germline V CDR1 and CDR2: SGHRS, YFSETQ. Trimming removed 0 bases at V and 2 bases at J, with 12 bases between. DNA for the CDR3: TGCGCCAGCAGCTTGGGGCAGGGATGGGCCTACGAGCAGTACTTC. Translation gives CASSLGQGWAYEQYF.

V usage is TRBV27 and J usage is TRBJ2-3; 7 bases agree with TRBD1. Trimming at V came to 5 bases and at J to 8 bases, leaving 16 bases not matched to a gene. The CDR3 is made up of 16 amino acids. CDR1 is MNHEY and CDR2 is SMNVEV in the germline V gene (reference sequence). CDR3 sequence: CASSLVVGQNIRTQYF. The CDR3 DNA reads TGTGCCAGCAGTCTCGTAGTGGGACAGAACATCCGTACGCAGTATTTT.

This clone qualifies as medium-sized (0.01 to 0.1%). The chain combines TRBV12-3 or TRBV12-4 with TRBJ1-1, with 7 nucleotides matching TRBD1. CDR3 length: 13 amino acids. The V and J ends lost 6 bases and 7 bases, in that order; junction bases with no gene match: 8. Here the CDR3 reads CASSPDRTLEAFF. The CDR3 nucleotides read TGTGCCAGCAGCCCGGACAGGACTCTTGAAGCTTTCTTT.